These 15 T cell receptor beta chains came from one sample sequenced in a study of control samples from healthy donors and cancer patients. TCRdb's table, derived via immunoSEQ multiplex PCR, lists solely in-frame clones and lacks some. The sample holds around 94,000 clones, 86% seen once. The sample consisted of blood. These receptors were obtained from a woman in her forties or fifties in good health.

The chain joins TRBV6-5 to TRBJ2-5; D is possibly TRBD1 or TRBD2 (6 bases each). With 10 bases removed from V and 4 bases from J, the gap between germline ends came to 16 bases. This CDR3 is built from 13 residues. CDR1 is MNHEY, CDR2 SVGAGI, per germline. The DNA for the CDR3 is TGTGCCACCGGGGGCGGGCTTTTAGAGACCCAGTACTTC. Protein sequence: CATGGGLLETQYF.

Here the CDR3 reads CASSLGLAGAPSYNEQFF. CDR3 bases: TGTGCCAGCAGCTTAGGACTAGCGGGGGCCCCTTCCTACAATGAGCAGTTCTTC. The chain is built from TRBV7-2 and TRBJ2-1; 12 bases match TRBD2. Unmatched junction bases numbered 5, after V lost 1 base and J lost 1 base. CDR1 SGHTA and CDR2 FQGNSA come from the germline V gene. The CDR3 covers 18 residues.

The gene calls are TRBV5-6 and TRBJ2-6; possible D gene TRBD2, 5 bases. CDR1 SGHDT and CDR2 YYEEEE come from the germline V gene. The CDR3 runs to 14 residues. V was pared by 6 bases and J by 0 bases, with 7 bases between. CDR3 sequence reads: CASIGISGANVLTF. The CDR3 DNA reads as TGTGCCAGCATCGGGATCTCTGGGGCCAACGTCCTGACTTTC.

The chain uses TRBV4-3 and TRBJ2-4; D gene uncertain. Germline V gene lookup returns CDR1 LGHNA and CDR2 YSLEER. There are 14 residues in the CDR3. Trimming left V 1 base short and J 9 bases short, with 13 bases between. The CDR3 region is CASSQAWSARIQYF. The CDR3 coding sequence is TGCGCCAGCAGCCAAGCCTGGTCAGCTCGCATTCAGTACTTC.

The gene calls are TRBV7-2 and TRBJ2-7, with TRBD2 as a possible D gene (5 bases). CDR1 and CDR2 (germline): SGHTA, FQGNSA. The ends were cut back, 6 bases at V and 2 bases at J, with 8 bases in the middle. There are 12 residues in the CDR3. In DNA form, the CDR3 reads TGTGCCAGCAGGAGCGGAACCTACGAGCAGTACTTC. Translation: CASRSGTYEQYF.

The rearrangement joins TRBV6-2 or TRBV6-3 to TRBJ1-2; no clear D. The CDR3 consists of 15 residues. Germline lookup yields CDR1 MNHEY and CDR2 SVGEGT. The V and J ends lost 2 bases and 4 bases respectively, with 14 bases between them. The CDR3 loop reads CASSYGPLAGYGYTF. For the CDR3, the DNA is TGTGCCAGCAGTTACGGACCCTTGGCGGGCTATGGCTACACCTTC.

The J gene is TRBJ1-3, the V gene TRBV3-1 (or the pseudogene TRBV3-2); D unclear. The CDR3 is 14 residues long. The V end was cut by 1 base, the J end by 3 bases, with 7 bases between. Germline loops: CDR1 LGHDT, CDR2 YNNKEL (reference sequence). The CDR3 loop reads CASSQGGHGNTIYF. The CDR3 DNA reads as TGTGCCAGCAGCCAAGGTGGGCATGGAAACACCATATATTTT.

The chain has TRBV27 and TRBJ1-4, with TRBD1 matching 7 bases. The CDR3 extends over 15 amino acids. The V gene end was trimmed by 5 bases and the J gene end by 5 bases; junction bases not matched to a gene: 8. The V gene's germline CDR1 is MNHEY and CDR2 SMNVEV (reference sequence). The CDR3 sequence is CASSKYRDRNEKLFF. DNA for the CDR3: TGTGCCAGCAGTAAATACCGGGACAGAAATGAAAAACTGTTTTTT.

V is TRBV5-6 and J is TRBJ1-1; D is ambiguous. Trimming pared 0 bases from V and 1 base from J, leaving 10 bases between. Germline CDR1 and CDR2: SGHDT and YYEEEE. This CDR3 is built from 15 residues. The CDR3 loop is CASSLELAGNTEAFF. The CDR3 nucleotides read TGTGCCAGCAGCTTGGAATTGGCGGGGAACACTGAAGCTTTCTTT.

In DNA form, the CDR3 reads TGTGCCAGCAGTCCATTCCAGCCGGGGACAATTGGCACAGATACGCAGTATTTT. This translates into CASSPFQPGTIGTDTQYF. The chain is built from TRBV6-6 and TRBJ2-3, with a weak D call TRBD1 (6 bases). CDR3 size: 18 residues. Germline CDR1 is MNHNY and CDR2 is SVGAGI (reference sequence). Trimming shortened V by 5 bases and J by 1 base, and 22 bases separated the two germline ends.

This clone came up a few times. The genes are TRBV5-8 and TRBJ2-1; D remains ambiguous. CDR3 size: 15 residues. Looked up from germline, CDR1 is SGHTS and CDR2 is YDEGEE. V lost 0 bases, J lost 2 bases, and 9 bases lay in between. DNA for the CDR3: TGTGCCAGCAGCTTGGATCATGGCACCTACAATGAGCAGTTCTTC. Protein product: CASSLDHGTYNEQFF.

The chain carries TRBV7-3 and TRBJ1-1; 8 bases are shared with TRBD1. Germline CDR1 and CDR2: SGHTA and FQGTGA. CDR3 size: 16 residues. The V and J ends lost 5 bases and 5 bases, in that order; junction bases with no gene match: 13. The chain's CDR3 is CASSPHGGQGDTEAFF. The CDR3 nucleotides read TGTGCCAGCAGCCCTCACGGCGGACAGGGCGATACTGAAGCTTTCTTT.

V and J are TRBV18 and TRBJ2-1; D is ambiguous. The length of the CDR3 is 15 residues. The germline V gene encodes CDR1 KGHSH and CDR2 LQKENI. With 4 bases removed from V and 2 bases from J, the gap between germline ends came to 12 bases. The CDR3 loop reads CASSLDKAPYNEQFF. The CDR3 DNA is TGTGCCAGCTCACTCGACAAGGCACCCTACAATGAGCAGTTCTTC.

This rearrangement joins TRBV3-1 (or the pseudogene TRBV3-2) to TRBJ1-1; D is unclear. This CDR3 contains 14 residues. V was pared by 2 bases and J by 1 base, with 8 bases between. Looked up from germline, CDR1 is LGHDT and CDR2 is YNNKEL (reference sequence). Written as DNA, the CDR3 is TGTGCCAGCAGCCAACCTACAGAGAACACTGAAGCTTTCTTT. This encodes CASSQPTENTEAFF.

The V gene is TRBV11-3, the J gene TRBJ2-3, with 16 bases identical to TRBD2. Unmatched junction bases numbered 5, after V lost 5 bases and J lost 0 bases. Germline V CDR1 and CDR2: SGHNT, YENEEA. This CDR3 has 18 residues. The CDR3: CASSPGLAGGPSTDTQYF. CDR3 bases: TGTGCCAGCAGCCCGGGACTAGCGGGAGGGCCCAGCACAGATACGCAGTATTTT.